This section outlines one T cell receptor beta chain sequence together with its context. Its target is not known. This sample is part of a study of blood T cells in healthy people across ages. Study observations and caveats: The long-lived group displayed more naive CD4+ cells, plus higher diversity, than the aged donors did. The study regarded diversity estimates from one million T cells as underestimates.

Alongside a J-beta primer mix, a sample-barcoded 5' primer served in a second PCR lasting roughly 7 to 11 cycles. Every molecule of cDNA carried a tag from a template-switch adaptor with 12 random nucleotides. TCRdb re-called the 5' RACE reads with MiXCR, one entry per CDR3 protein. This table has roughly 720,000 distinct CDR3 sequences, 50% to 65% appearing once. V was trimmed by 0 bases and J by 1 base, leaving 16 bases between them. Germline V gene lookup returns CDR1 SGHRS and CDR2 YFSETQ. This CDR3 has 17 amino acids. Sequencing used blood. The clonotype was recovered from a man older than 75 in good health. The rearrangement joins TRBV5-1 to TRBJ2-5, with D uncertain. The CDR3 DNA reads as TGCGCCAGCAGCTTGGGGACCCGGCTTCTTGCCCAAGAGACCCAGTACTTC. This encodes CASSLGTRLLAQETQYF. The variable domain in full, with the rest retrieved from reference TRBV5-1 and TRBJ2-5, is KAGVTQTPRYLIKTRGQQVTLSCSPISGHRSVSWYQQTPGQGLQFLFEYFSETQRNKGNFPGRFSGRQFSNSRSEMNVSTLELGDSALYLCASSLGTRLLAQETQYFGPGTRLLVL.